The entry that follows covers one T cell receptor beta chain sequence. The entry originates in a study of blood T cell repertoires in COVID-19. About the study: The analysed material was cDNA or gDNA that came from T cells, B-cell-depleted T cells, or PBMCs.

Unmatched junction bases numbered 5, after V lost 5 bases and J lost 4 bases. This CDR3 spans 15 amino acids. The germline V gene has CDR1 SGHVS and CDR2 FQNEAQ. In the original analysis: Amplifying reference gene primers gave estimates of nucleated cell counts. Only in-frame clones appear in the TCRdb table, and some are missing; sequencing was by immunoSEQ multiplex PCR. From that table come the V and J calls and clone size; the DNA was used to work out D and trimming. The data show roughly 330,000 clones, with 70% to 90% seen just once and 5.3% held by the top ten. Those who participated ranged in age from roughly 18 to 90 years and resided in some 24 US areas. Either two negative PCRs, clearance, or symptom resolution qualified Cohort 3 donors as recovered.

The chain combines TRBV7-8 with TRBJ2-6; 7 bases match TRBD1. The TCR sequence derives from a woman aged 25 to 39 who had recovered from COVID-19. The material sequenced was PBMCs or T cells enriched from blood (not recorded which). The CDR3 region has the DNA TGTGCCAGCAGCGGCAGGGGGACCGGGGCCAACGTCCTGACTTTC. Its protein is CASSGRGTGANVLTF.